This T cell receptor (beta chain) was found in a study of T-cell reconstitution after alpha-beta-depleted transplantation in children. General study points: Expanded graft clones numbering several hundred reportedly gave rise to alpha-beta T cells about two months after transplant. T-cell counts and diversity at one year following transplant were attributed mainly to newly produced T cells.

In its sample, this clonotype was seen a few times. Its antigen is not known. Trimming removed 6 bases from V and 7 bases from J; junction bases left unmatched: 11. CDR3 size: 15 residues. The authors prepared the TCRbeta library with unique molecular identifiers. Each CDR3 protein gets one entry after TCRdb re-called the PCR reads with MiXCR. Here the sample spans a few hundred thousand distinct CDR3 sequences, about 17% being singletons. The TCR comes from a boy in the first two years of life who had a stem cell transplant for Wiskott-Aldrich syndrome, so the T cells may come from the graft donor. This chain joins TRBV12-3 or TRBV12-4 and TRBJ2-1, with 8 bases matching TRBD2. The sequencing used PBMCs, mostly from graft donor cells, collected 360 days after TCRalphabeta/CD19-depleted stem cell transplant. For the CDR3, the DNA is TGTGCCAGCAGCACCGTCGGGACTAGGTGGAATGAGCAGTTCTTC. This codes for CASSTVGTRWNEQFF.